Shown below are 9 T cell receptor beta chains from a single sample sequenced in a study of vaccination and CD4 T cells after COVID-19. The treatment was: approximately nine-day PBMC culture with coronavirus spike peptide pools or control peptides (ViraFEST assay). The Oncomine TCR Beta short-read assay sequenced DNA from cultured CD4+ T cells. TCRdb reprocessed the PCR reads with MiXCR, giving one entry per CDR3 protein. This table holds about 15,000 distinct CDR3 sequences, 53% found once. No antigen has been identified for these receptors. Here the sequenced sample was CD4+ T cells from blood, cultured in vitro, taken before SARS-CoV-2 vaccination. The receptors were sampled from a human donor who had recovered from COVID-19.

V gene TRBV20-1 combines with J gene TRBJ2-4, with 8 bases lining up with TRBD1. J gave up 0 bases and V 0 bases, and 7 bases lay outside the gene matches. The germline CDR1 and CDR2 sequences are DFQATT and SNEGSKA (reference sequence). The CDR3 consists of 17 residues. CDR3 nucleotides: TGCAGTGCTAGAGAAGGACAGGGACCTCTAGCCAAAAACATTCAGTACTTC. This translates into CSAREGQGPLAKNIQYF.

This clonotype appeared a few times. This rearrangement joins TRBV19 to TRBJ1-2, with 9 bases fitting TRBD1. The germline V gene has CDR1 LNHDA and CDR2 SQIVND (reference sequence). Unmatched junction bases numbered 10, after V lost 5 bases and J lost 6 bases. The CDR3 is made up of 15 amino acids. The CDR3 sequence: CASSPVDRGWHGYTF. CDR3 DNA: TGTGCCAGTAGTCCCGTGGACAGGGGCTGGCATGGCTACACCTTC. Based on the CDR3 plus reference TRBV19 and TRBJ1-2, the full variable domain is DGGITQSPKYLFRKEGQNVTLSCEQNLNHDAMYWYRQDPGQGLRLIYYSQIVNDFQKGDIAEGYSVSREKKESFPLTVTSAQKNPTAFYLCASSPVDRGWHGYTFGSGTRLTVV.

V usage is TRBV6-5 and J usage is TRBJ2-7, with D perhaps given as TRBD1 or TRBD2 (5 bases each). Trimming took off 0 bases at V and 0 bases at J, with 9 bases between the two ends. CDR3 size: 15 residues. Germline V gene sequence: CDR1 MNHEY, CDR2 SVGAGI. The CDR3 here is CASSYSRDASYEQYF. The CDR3 nucleotides read TGTGCCAGCAGTTACTCCAGGGACGCCTCCTACGAGCAGTACTTC.

The chain links TRBV14 to TRBJ1-5, with D possibly being TRBD1 (5 bases). Deletions cut 0 bases from V and 0 bases from J, with 21 bases between. The germline V gene encodes CDR1 SGHDN and CDR2 FVKESK. CDR3 length equals 20 residues. CDR3 DNA: TGTGCCAGCAGCCAAGAGCTCCTAGGGCGGGGGTTTAATAGCAATCAGCCCCAGCATTTT. Its protein product is CASSQELLGRGFNSNQPQHF. Using reference TRBV14 and TRBJ1-5 for the parts outside the CDR3, the full variable domain is EAGVTQFPSHSVIEKGQTVTLRCDPISGHDNLYWYRRVMGKEIKFLLHFVKESKQDESGMPNNRFLAERTGGTYSTLKVQPAELEDSGVYFCASSQELLGRGFNSNQPQHFGDGTRLSIL.

CDR3 sequence: CASSIRQGDIYEQYF. CDR3 sequence (DNA): TGTGCCAGTAGTATACGACAGGGGGATATTTACGAGCAGTACTTC. J is TRBJ2-7 and V is TRBV19; 9 nucleotides line up with TRBD1. Per germline, CDR1 LNHDA and CDR2 SQIVND (reference sequence). After removal of 2 bases from V and 4 bases from J, the junction contained 6 bases not matched to a gene. This CDR3 has 15 amino acids.

The rearrangement links TRBV6-5 to TRBJ2-7; D is uncertain. CDR1 and CDR2 (germline): MNHEY, SVGAGI. This CDR3 comprises 13 residues. V gave up 4 bases and J gave up 1 base, with 8 bases separating them. CDR3 DNA: TGTGCCAGCAGTTTGACTGCTTCCTACGAGCAGTACTTC. Amino acids: CASSLTASYEQYF.

This clonotype was seen a few times. The chain links TRBV6-2 or TRBV6-3 to TRBJ1-2; D is ambiguous. The CDR3 totals 12 residues. Germline V gene data show CDR1 as MNHEY and CDR2 as SVGEGT. V lost 6 bases to trimming and J lost 4 bases, with 9 bases between them. CDR3 region: CASRGPSYGYTF. CDR3 bases: TGTGCCAGCAGAGGCCCGAGCTATGGCTACACCTTC.

The chain uses TRBV4-3 and TRBJ2-1; 7 nucleotides align to TRBD2. With V trimmed by 0 bases and J by 8 bases, 10 bases remained unmatched. The CDR3 contains 16 residues. CDR1 LGHNA and CDR2 YSLEER come from the germline V gene. CDR3 sequence: CASSQDFRTRMDEQFF. In nucleotides, the CDR3 is TGCGCCAGCAGCCAAGATTTTCGGACTAGAATGGATGAGCAGTTCTTC.

The chain couples TRBV10-3 to TRBJ2-5, with 11 bases fitting TRBD2. V gave up 6 bases and J gave up 0 bases; unmatched junction bases: 0. The CDR3 contains 14 residues. Germline CDR1 and CDR2: ENHRY and SYGVKD. CDR3 sequence reads: CAIRTSGNQETQYF. In DNA form, the CDR3 reads TGTGCCATCAGGACTAGCGGGAACCAAGAGACCCAGTACTTC.